The next 19 T cell receptor beta chains were all read from a single sample in a study of blood T cell repertoires in COVID-19. The repertoire was sequenced with immunoSEQ multiplex PCR; TCRdb's copy has only in-frame clones and lacks some. The sample has about 270,000 clones; around 86% are singletons. The sample was peripheral blood. The receptors come from a man aged 40-55 years with active or convalescent COVID-19.

The chain uses TRBV15 and TRBJ2-4; 7 nucleotides line up with TRBD2. Germline CDR1 is LNHNV and CDR2 is YYDKDF (reference sequence). This CDR3 is built from 15 residues. Germline trimming cut 5 bases from V and 5 bases from J; bases unmatched to any gene: 9. This chain's CDR3 is CATSEIGGRENIQYF. In nucleotides, the CDR3 is TGTGCCACCAGCGAGATTGGGGGGAGGGAAAACATTCAGTACTTC.

The chain is built from TRBV4-1 and TRBJ2-7, with D unclear. The CDR3 spans 15 residues. Germline CDR1 MGHRA, CDR2 YSYEKL. The ends were cut back, 4 bases at V and 6 bases at J, with 19 bases in the middle. CDR3: CASSLPGGKGGEQYF. DNA of the CDR3: TGCGCCAGCAGCCTCCCTGGCGGAAAAGGCGGCGAGCAGTACTTC.

This chain uses TRBV5-6 with TRBJ1-4; possible D gene TRBD1, 5 bases. This CDR3 is 15 amino acids long. The germline CDR1 and CDR2 sequences are SGHDT and YYEEEE. V was shortened by 0 bases and J by 1 base, with 7 bases between the two germline ends. The chain's CDR3 is CASSLAGLTNEKLFF. The CDR3 bases are TGTGCCAGCAGCTTGGCAGGGCTAACTAATGAAAAACTGTTTTTT.

This rearrangement joins TRBV4-1 to TRBJ1-2; weak D call: TRBD1 (6 bases). Germline CDR1 is MGHRA and CDR2 is YSYEKL. V lost 5 bases to trimming and J lost 3 bases, with 16 bases between them. This CDR3 is built from 15 residues. CDR3 bases: TGCGCCAGCAGCTTACAGGGCGCGGGGGACTATGGCTACACCTTC. Translated, it gives CASSLQGAGDYGYTF.

In DNA form, the CDR3 reads TGCGCCAGCAGCTTACCGACACGACCGGGACTAGCGGGAGAGGGAACGCCCGGGGAGCTGTTTTTT. Protein: CASSLPTRPGLAGEGTPGELFF. The chain employs TRBV5-1 and TRBJ2-2; 14 nucleotides align to TRBD2. This CDR3 has 22 residues. The V and J ends lost 2 bases and 6 bases, in that order; junction bases with no gene match: 21. Germline CDR1 SGHRS, CDR2 YFSETQ.

The chain employs TRBV19 and TRBJ1-1; tentative D call: TRBD1 (5 bases). The CDR3 contains 14 residues. Per germline, CDR1 LNHDA and CDR2 SQIVND (reference sequence). Trimming shortened V by 5 bases and J by 1 base, and 11 bases separated the two germline ends. Here the CDR3 reads CASSPRAENTEAFF. CDR3 coding DNA: TGTGCCAGTAGTCCCAGGGCCGAGAACACTGAAGCTTTCTTT.

This clone was picked up one time. V usage is TRBV6-5 and J usage is TRBJ2-5; 9 nucleotides match TRBD2. The junction had 3 bases not matched to a gene; V was cut back by 0 bases and J by 4 bases. CDR1 is MNHEY and CDR2 is SVGAGI in the germline V gene. The CDR3 runs 15 residues. For the CDR3, the DNA is TGTGCCAGCAGTTACTCGGAAGCGGGGGGAGAGACCCAGTACTTC. Translation gives CASSYSEAGGETQYF.

This rearrangement joins TRBV5-1 to TRBJ2-1, with D possibly being TRBD1 (6 bases). There are 12 residues in the CDR3. Germline assignment: CDR1 SGHRS and CDR2 YFSETQ. With 3 bases removed from V and 10 bases from J, the gap between germline ends came to 11 bases. As DNA, the CDR3 is TGCGCCAGCAGCTCGACAGGCCCCGAGCAGTTCTTC. Its translation is CASSSTGPEQFF.

The rearrangement joins TRBV30 to TRBJ2-5, with 11 bases that match TRBD2. The V gene end was trimmed by 6 bases and the J gene end by 5 bases; junction bases not matched to a gene: 2. CDR1 is GTSNPN, CDR2 SVGIG, per germline (reference sequence). The CDR3 length is 12 residues. CDR3 amino acids: CACSSGGETQYF. The CDR3 DNA is TGTGCCTGTTCTAGCGGGGGGGAGACCCAGTACTTC.

The CDR3 spells CATSDSPSGSGWHEQFF. CDR3 bases: TGTGCCACCAGTGATTCACCAAGCGGGAGTGGTTGGCATGAGCAGTTCTTC. This chain connects TRBV24-1 to TRBJ2-1; 8 bases map to TRBD2. CDR1 and CDR2 (germline): KGHDR, SFDVKD. Trimming cost V 2 bases and J 8 bases; bases outside gene matches: 13. The CDR3 spans 17 residues.

This clone was recorded a few times. The CDR3 bases are TGTGCCAGCACGGGACAGACACTCTACACCTTC. It is translated as CASTGQTLYTF. The V call is TRBV2, the J call TRBJ1-2, with 7 bases matching TRBD1. Germline trimming cut 7 bases from V and 10 bases from J; bases unmatched to any gene: 6. Germline V lookup: CDR1 SNHLY, CDR2 FYNNEI. The CDR3 totals 11 residues.

The chain combines TRBV5-1 with TRBJ2-5, with 8 bases that match TRBD2. CDR1 SGHRS and CDR2 YFSETQ come from the germline V gene. This CDR3 spans 16 amino acids. Trimming removed 0 bases from V and 3 bases from J; junction bases left unmatched: 7. The CDR3 reads CASSLASGSGEETQYF. The CDR3 DNA follows: TGCGCCAGCAGCTTGGCCAGTGGTAGCGGGGAAGAGACCCAGTACTTC.

J is TRBJ2-7 and V is TRBV12-5; D is unclear. The CDR3 runs 11 residues. Deletions cut 7 bases from V and 8 bases from J, with 12 bases between. Germline values: CDR1 LGHNT, CDR2 FRNRAP. Here the CDR3 DNA reads TGTGCTAGTGTCGCCCCGAGTAAGCAGTACTTC. It codes for CASVAPSKQYF. The full variable domain, in which reference TRBV12-5 and TRBJ2-7 provide the parts outside the CDR3, is DARVTQTPRHKVTEMGQEVTMRCQPILGHNTVFWYRQTMMQGLELLAYFRNRAPLDDSGMPKDRFSAEMPDATLATLKIQPSEPRDSAVYFCASVAPSKQYFGPGTRLTVT.

The chain employs TRBV12-3 or TRBV12-4 and TRBJ1-2; TRBD1 matches 8 bases. J was trimmed by 8 bases and V by 5 bases; bases with no gene match: 7. This CDR3 is built from 13 residues. The CDR3 sequence: CASSKGQGWGYTF. The CDR3 DNA sequence: TGTGCCAGCAGTAAAGGACAGGGTTGGGGCTACACCTTC.

This clone was seen a single time. V usage is TRBV30 and J usage is TRBJ1-3; D call uncertain. The CDR3 covers 12 residues. Per germline, CDR1 GTSNPN and CDR2 SVGIG (reference sequence). Trimming took off 5 bases at V and 7 bases at J, with 12 bases between the two ends. CDR3 sequence: CAWGPNRNTIYF. CDR3 DNA: TGTGCCTGGGGCCCTAATCGGAACACCATATATTTT.

The chain couples TRBV5-1 to TRBJ1-1, with D hard to call. The V end lost 5 bases, the J end lost 3 bases, and 11 bases lay between the germline ends. The germline V gene has CDR1 SGHRS and CDR2 YFSETQ. The CDR3 length is 13 residues. The CDR3 DNA reads as TGCGCCAGCAGGCCGCACGGGGACACTGAAGCTTTCTTT. Translation gives CASRPHGDTEAFF. Variable domain in full (rest from reference TRBV5-1 and TRBJ1-1): KAGVTQTPRYLIKTRGQQVTLSCSPISGHRSVSWYQQTPGQGLQFLFEYFSETQRNKGNFPGRFSGRQFSNSRSEMNVSTLELGDSALYLCASRPHGDTEAFFGQGTRLTVV.

The chain recombines TRBV11-3 with TRBJ2-5, with D unresolved. This CDR3 is built from 14 residues. Between the trimmed V and J ends, which lost 1 base and 1 base, there was a span of 7 bases. From germline, CDR1 is SGHNT and CDR2 YENEEA. CDR3 in DNA: TGTGCCAGCAGCTTAGGCGGCAGCCAAGAGACCCAGTACTTC. This codes for CASSLGGSQETQYF.

CDR3 region: CASSVGSGEERGYTF. CDR3 nucleotide sequence: TGTGCCAGCAGCGTAGGGTCCGGCGAAGAGCGTGGCTACACCTTC. This chain joins TRBV9 and TRBJ1-2; no firm D call. This CDR3 has 15 residues. Germline values: CDR1 SGDLS, CDR2 YYNGEE. Trimming took off 0 bases at V and 7 bases at J, with 16 bases between the two ends.

The genes are TRBV27 and TRBJ1-1; D uncertain. Between the trimmed V and J ends, which lost 3 bases and 1 base, there was a span of 12 bases. The CDR3 loop spans 15 amino acids. Germline V gene data show CDR1 as MNHEY and CDR2 as SMNVEV (reference sequence). CDR3 residues: CASSFGGPANTEAFF. CDR3 sequence (DNA): TGTGCCAGCAGTTTCGGAGGACCGGCGAACACTGAAGCTTTCTTT.